The 18 T cell receptor beta chains below were found in one sample sequenced in a study of T cells in Graves' hyperthyroidism and ophthalmopathy. The TCR beta CDR3 regions underwent amplification using RNA transcripts as the source. The TCR CDR3 was amplified in a first-round RT-PCR using the HTBI primer set. A single record per CDR3 protein comes from TCRdb applying MiXCR to the multiplex PCR reads. In the table there are hundreds of thousands of distinct CDR3 sequences, roughly 15% of which are singletons. Sample: blood. The receptors stem from a woman under 30 with Graves' hyperthyroidism.

The table lists this clonotype with a few counts. The chain joins TRBV3-1 to TRBJ1-6, with D perhaps TRBD1 (5 bases). Germline loops: CDR1 LGHDT, CDR2 YNNKEL (reference sequence). V lost 0 bases to trimming and J lost 9 bases, with 9 bases between them. This CDR3 spans 14 amino acids. This CDR3 reads CASSQEGTGSPLHF. The CDR3 DNA reads TGTGCCAGCAGCCAAGAGGGGACCGGTTCACCCCTCCACTTT.

This clonotype came up a few times. This chain uses TRBV5-1 with TRBJ1-1; 7 positions agree with TRBD1. The germline V gene encodes CDR1 SGHRS and CDR2 YFSETQ. This CDR3 has 15 amino acids. V lost 4 bases, J lost 1 base, and 7 bases stayed unmatched. CDR3 coding DNA: TGCGCCAGCAGCCTCTGGAGGGGGCCGAACACTGAAGCTTTCTTT. Its translation: CASSLWRGPNTEAFF.

In this sample, this clonotype turned up a few times. The V call is TRBV7-2, the J call TRBJ2-3; D gene uncertain. Germline CDR1 SGHTA, CDR2 FQGNSA. Trimming shortened V by 4 bases and J by 2 bases, and 10 bases separated the two germline ends. This CDR3 has 14 residues. The CDR3 sequence: CASSYGSDTDTQYF. For the CDR3, the DNA is TGTGCCAGCAGCTATGGGTCCGACACAGATACGCAGTATTTT.

This clonotype came up many times. The chain uses TRBV11-2 and TRBJ2-5; either TRBD1 or TRBD2 may supply D (5 bases each). Germline loops: CDR1 SGHAT, CDR2 FQNNGV. Trimming removed 4 bases at V and 2 bases at J, with 11 bases between. This CDR3 spans 14 amino acids. The CDR3 sequence: CASSSKWGQETQYF. The CDR3 nucleotides are TGTGCCAGCAGCTCGAAATGGGGGCAAGAGACCCAGTACTTC.

The V and J genes are TRBV5-1 and TRBJ1-3; D gene uncertain. This CDR3 spans 13 amino acids. CDR1 and CDR2 from the germline V gene are SGHRS and YFSETQ. Trimming removed 0 bases from V and 3 bases from J, with 4 bases in between. The CDR3 spells CASSLDIGNTIYF. CDR3 in DNA: TGCGCCAGCAGCTTGGATATTGGAAACACCATATATTTT.

The chain uses TRBV27 and TRBJ1-3; D uncertain. Trimming shortened V by 5 bases and J by 4 bases, and 12 bases separated the two germline ends. Germline V gives CDR1 MNHEY, CDR2 SMNVEV (reference sequence). The CDR3 loop spans 14 amino acids. CDR3 in DNA: TGTGCCAGCAGTACACGAGAGGCCGGAAACACCATATATTTT. It specifies CASSTREAGNTIYF.

This clonotype occurred a few times. The genes are TRBV7-9 and TRBJ1-6, with D possibly TRBD1 on 5 matching bases. CDR1 is SEHNR and CDR2 is FQNEAQ in the germline V gene (reference sequence). V lost 4 bases to trimming and J lost 6 bases, with 16 bases between them. This CDR3 spans 16 amino acids. The CDR3 region is CASSSNTAGSNSPLHF. The CDR3 region has the DNA TGTGCCAGCAGCTCCAATACAGCAGGGAGTAATTCACCCCTCCACTTT.

The chain combines TRBV19 with TRBJ2-3; TRBD2 agrees at 7 bases. The CDR3 has 17 residues. Germline V gene data show CDR1 as LNHDA and CDR2 as SQIVND (reference sequence). J lost 3 bases, V lost 4 bases, and 13 bases had no gene match. CDR3 residues: CASSSHQAGRSTDTQYF. CDR3 in DNA: TGTGCCAGTAGTAGTCATCAAGCGGGAAGGAGTACAGATACGCAGTATTTT.

The V and J genes are TRBV19 and TRBJ1-3; D not resolved. Germline values: CDR1 LNHDA, CDR2 SQIVND (reference sequence). The CDR3 loop spans 15 amino acids. Trimming removed 3 bases at V and 4 bases at J, with 13 bases between. The CDR3 here is CASSIFSTAGNTIYF. CDR3 bases: TGTGCCAGTAGTATTTTTTCTACTGCGGGAAACACCATATATTTT.

V and J are TRBV4-1 and TRBJ1-1, with a possible D match to TRBD1 (6 bases). The germline V gene has CDR1 MGHRA and CDR2 YSYEKL. The CDR3 contains 15 residues. V was clipped by 1 base and J by 3 bases, with 12 bases between them. For the CDR3, the DNA is TGCGCCAGCAGCCAAGGACGGGGGGCTCACACTGAAGCTTTCTTT. This sequence encodes CASSQGRGAHTEAFF.

Only one count was recorded for this clonotype. This may come from a read error, since a much larger clone is one base off. The chain employs TRBV7-8 and TRBJ2-4, with a tentative D call TRBD1 (6 bases). The DNA end lines up better with TRBJ2-1; the J call may be wrong. Germline CDR1 SGHVS, CDR2 FQNEAQ. This CDR3 is built from 14 residues. The CDR3 DNA sequence: TGTGCCAGCAGCTTAGGGGACACCAGGGACATTCAGTTCTTC. It translates to CASSLGDTRDIQFF.

This clonotype was seen many times. The chain joins TRBV20-1 to TRBJ2-5; D possibly uses TRBD1 or TRBD2 (6 bases each). V was clipped by 5 bases and J by 5 bases, with 15 bases between them. Germline-derived CDR1 and CDR2 are DFQATT and SNEGSKA (reference sequence). This CDR3 region has 13 residues. This CDR3 reads CSASGGGAETQYF. DNA of the CDR3: TGCAGTGCTTCCGGGGGCGGCGCGGAGACCCAGTACTTC.

This clonotype has only a few counts. The chain has TRBV7-2 and TRBJ2-7, with 7 bases fitting TRBD1. The CDR3 runs 17 residues. Germline CDR1 and CDR2: SGHTA and FQGNSA. With 3 bases clipped from V and 1 base from J, the junction kept 12 bases outside the gene matches. The chain's CDR3 is CASSFPKNRGFSYEQYF. CDR3 nucleotide sequence: TGTGCCAGCAGCTTTCCGAAAAACAGGGGTTTTTCCTACGAGCAGTACTTC.

This clonotype was seen a few times. The chain links TRBV6-1 to TRBJ1-4; TRBD1 might be the D (6 bases). Germline CDR1 MNHNS, CDR2 SASEGT. The CDR3 spans 14 residues. The V end lost 5 bases, the J end lost 6 bases, and 13 bases lay between the germline ends. CDR3 region: CASSTGPFYEKLFF. The DNA of the CDR3 is TGTGCCAGCAGTACAGGGCCCTTTTATGAAAAACTGTTTTTT.

This clonotype was observed many times. The chain links TRBV7-9 to TRBJ2-3; tentatively, D is TRBD2 (6 bases). Per germline, CDR1 SEHNR and CDR2 FQNEAQ (reference sequence). Trimming removed 1 base at V and 4 bases at J, with 9 bases between. The CDR3 length is 14 residues. The CDR3 DNA is TGTGCCAGCAGCTTAGGGAGGGGCTCAGATACGCAGTATTTT. It specifies CASSLGRGSDTQYF. The full variable domain, completed using reference TRBV7-9 and TRBJ2-3, is DTGVSQNPRHKITKRGQNVTFRCDPISEHNRLYWYRQTLGQGPEFLTYFQNEAQLEKSRLLSDRFSAERPKGSFSTLEIQRTEQGDSAMYLCASSLGRGSDTQYFGPGTRLTVL.

This clonotype was found many times. The CDR3 nucleotides read TGTGCCAGCACCCCCCTGGGAGGGAGCTCCTACAATGAGCAGTTCTTC. This sequence encodes CASTPLGGSSYNEQFF. V and J are TRBV27 and TRBJ2-1, with TRBD2 identical over 7 bases. J lost 0 bases, V lost 7 bases, and 9 bases had no gene match. The CDR3 contains 16 residues. CDR1 and CDR2 from the germline V gene are MNHEY and SMNVEV (reference sequence).

This clonotype has a handful of counts. The rearrangement joins TRBV4-1 to TRBJ1-2; D gene ambiguous. With 7 bases removed from V and 5 bases from J, the gap between germline ends came to 20 bases. This CDR3 contains 15 residues. Germline V gene sequence: CDR1 MGHRA, CDR2 YSYEKL. As DNA, the CDR3 is TGCGCCAGCATACCTCTCCCGGGCACCTCATATGGCTACACCTTC. Its translation is CASIPLPGTSYGYTF.

With respect to this clonotype: One junction end disagrees with the germline gene, perhaps due to a read error. This chain links TRBV2 with TRBJ2-5, with 11 bases identical to TRBD1. This CDR3 contains 16 residues. Per germline, CDR1 SNHLY and CDR2 FYNNEI. The CDR3 DNA is TGTGCCGGCAGTGGCCATCGGACAGGGGGCAAAGAGACCCAGTACTTC. Amino acids: CAGSGHRTGGKETQYF.